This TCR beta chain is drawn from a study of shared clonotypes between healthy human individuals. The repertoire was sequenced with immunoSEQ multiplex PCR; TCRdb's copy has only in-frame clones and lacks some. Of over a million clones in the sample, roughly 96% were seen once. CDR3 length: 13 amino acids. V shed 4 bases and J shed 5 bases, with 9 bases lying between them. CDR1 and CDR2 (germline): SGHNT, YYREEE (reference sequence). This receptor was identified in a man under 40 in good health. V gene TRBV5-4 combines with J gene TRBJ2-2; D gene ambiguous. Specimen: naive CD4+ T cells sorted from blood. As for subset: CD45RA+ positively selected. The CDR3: CASSLPRTGELFF. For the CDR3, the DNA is TGTGCCAGCAGCCTCCCCCGGACCGGGGAGCTGTTTTTT.